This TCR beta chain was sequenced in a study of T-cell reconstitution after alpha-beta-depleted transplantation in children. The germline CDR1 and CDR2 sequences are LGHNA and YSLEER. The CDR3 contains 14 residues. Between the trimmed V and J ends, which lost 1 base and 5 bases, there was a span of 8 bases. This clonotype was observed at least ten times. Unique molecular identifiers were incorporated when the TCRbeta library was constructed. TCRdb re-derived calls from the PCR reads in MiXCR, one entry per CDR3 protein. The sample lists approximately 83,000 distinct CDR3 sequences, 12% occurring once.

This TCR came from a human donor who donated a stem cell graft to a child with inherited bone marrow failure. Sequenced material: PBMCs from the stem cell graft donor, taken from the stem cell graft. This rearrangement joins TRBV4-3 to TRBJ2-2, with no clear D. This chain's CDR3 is CASSQASGTGELFF. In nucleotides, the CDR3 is TGCGCCAGCAGCCAAGCGTCTGGGACCGGGGAGCTGTTTTTT.